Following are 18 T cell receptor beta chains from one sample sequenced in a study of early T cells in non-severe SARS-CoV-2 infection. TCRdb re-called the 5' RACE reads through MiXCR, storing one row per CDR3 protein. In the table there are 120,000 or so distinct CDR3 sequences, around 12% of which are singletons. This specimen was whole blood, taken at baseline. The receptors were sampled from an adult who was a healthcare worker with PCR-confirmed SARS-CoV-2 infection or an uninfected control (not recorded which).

This CDR3 is CATADPGLRRDEQYF. CDR3 DNA: TGTGCCACGGCCGACCCGGGACTCCGCAGGGACGAGCAGTACTTC. V gene TRBV7-9 combines with J gene TRBJ2-7, with D tentatively TRBD2 (6 bases). The CDR3 has 15 amino acids. The germline gives CDR1 SEHNR, CDR2 FQNEAQ (reference sequence). Trimming cost V 10 bases and J 5 bases, with 24 bases left between them.

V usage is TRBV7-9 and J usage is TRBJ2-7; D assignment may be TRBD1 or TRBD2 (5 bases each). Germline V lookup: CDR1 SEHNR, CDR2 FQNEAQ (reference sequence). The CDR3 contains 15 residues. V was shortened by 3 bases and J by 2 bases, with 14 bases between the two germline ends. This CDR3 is CASSFTIGDPYEQYF. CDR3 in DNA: TGTGCCAGCAGCTTTACGATTGGGGACCCCTACGAGCAGTACTTC.

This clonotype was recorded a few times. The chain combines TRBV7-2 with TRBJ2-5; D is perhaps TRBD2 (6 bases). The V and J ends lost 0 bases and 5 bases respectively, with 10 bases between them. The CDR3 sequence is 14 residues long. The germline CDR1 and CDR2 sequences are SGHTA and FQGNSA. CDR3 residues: CASSLAGTSETQYF. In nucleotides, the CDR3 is TGTGCCAGCAGCTTAGCAGGGACTTCGGAGACCCAGTACTTC.

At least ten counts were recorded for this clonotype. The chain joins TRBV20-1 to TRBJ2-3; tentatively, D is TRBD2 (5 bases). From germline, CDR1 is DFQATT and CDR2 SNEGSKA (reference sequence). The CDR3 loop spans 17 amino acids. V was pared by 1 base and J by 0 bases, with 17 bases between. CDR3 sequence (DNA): TGCAGTGCTAGAGGTCCGGGGTCGGGCGGGAGCACAGATACGCAGTATTTT. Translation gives CSARGPGSGGSTDTQYF.

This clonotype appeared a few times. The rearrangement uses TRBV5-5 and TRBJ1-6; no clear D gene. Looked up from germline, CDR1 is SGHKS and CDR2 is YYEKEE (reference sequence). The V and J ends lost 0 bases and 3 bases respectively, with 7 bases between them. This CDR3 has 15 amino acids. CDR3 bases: TGTGCCAGCAGCTTGGTGGGCAACTATAATTCACCCCTCCACTTT. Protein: CASSLVGNYNSPLHF. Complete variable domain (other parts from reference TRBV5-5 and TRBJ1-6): DAGVTQSPTHLIKTRGQQVTLRCSPISGHKSVSWYQQVLGQGPQFIFQYYEKEERGRGNFPDRFSARQFPNYSSELNVNALLLGDSALYLCASSLVGNYNSPLHFGNGTRLTVT.

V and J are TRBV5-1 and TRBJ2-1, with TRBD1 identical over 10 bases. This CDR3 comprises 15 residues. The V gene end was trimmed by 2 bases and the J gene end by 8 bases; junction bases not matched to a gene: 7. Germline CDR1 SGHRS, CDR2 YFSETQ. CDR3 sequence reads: CASSFGDRGSHEQFF. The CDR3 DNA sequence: TGCGCCAGCAGCTTCGGGGACAGGGGTTCCCATGAGCAGTTCTTC.

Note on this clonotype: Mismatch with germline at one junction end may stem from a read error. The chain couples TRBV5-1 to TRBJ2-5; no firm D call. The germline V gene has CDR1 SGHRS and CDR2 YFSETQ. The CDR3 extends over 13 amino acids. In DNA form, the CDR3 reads TGCGCCAGCAGGTTGGGGATCCAAGAGACCCAGTACTTC. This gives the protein CASRLGIQETQYF.

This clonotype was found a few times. Here the CDR3 DNA reads TGTGCCAGCAGTTGGGGGGGACCCCTGGCGTACGAGCAGTACTTC. It codes for CASSWGGPLAYEQYF. The rearrangement joins TRBV28 to TRBJ2-7, with 7 bases fitting TRBD2. CDR1 is MDHEN and CDR2 is SYDVKM in the germline V gene. J was trimmed by 4 bases and V by 4 bases; bases with no gene match: 10. The CDR3 covers 15 residues.

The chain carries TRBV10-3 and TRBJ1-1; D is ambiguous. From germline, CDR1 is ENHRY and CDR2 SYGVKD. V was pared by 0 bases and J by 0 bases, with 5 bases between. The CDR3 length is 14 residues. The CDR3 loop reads CAISESVVNTEAFF. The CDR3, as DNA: TGTGCCATCAGTGAGTCGGTCGTGAACACTGAAGCTTTCTTT.

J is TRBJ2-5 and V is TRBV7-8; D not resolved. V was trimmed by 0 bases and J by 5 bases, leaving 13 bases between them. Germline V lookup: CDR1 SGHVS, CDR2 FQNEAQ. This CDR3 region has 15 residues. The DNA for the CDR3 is TGTGCCAGCAGCTTAGCGCTAGTTCGTCCCGAGACCCAGTACTTC. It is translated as CASSLALVRPETQYF.

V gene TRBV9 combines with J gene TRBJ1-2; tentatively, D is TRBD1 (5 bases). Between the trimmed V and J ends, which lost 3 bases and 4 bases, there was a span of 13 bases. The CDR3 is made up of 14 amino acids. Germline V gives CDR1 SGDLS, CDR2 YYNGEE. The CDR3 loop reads CASSATGDPYGYTF. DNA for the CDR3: TGTGCCAGCAGCGCAACGGGGGATCCCTATGGCTACACCTTC.

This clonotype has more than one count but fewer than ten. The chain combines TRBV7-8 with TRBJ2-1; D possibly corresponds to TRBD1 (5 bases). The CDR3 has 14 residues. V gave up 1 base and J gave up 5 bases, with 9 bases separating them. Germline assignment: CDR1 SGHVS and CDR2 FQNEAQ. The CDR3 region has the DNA TGTGCCAGCAGCTTAGGAGACAGTGACAATGAGCAGTTCTTC. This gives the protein CASSLGDSDNEQFF.

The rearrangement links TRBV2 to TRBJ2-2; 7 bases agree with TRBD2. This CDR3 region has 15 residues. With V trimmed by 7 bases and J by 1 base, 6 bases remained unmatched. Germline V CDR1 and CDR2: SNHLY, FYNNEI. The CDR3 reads CASTWDYQNTGELFF. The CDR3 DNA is TGTGCCAGCACCTGGGACTACCAGAACACCGGGGAGCTGTTTTTT.

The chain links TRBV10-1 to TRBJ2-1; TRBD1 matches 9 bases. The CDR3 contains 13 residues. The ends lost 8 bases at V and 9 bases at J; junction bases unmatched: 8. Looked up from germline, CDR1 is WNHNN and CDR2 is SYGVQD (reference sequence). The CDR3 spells CASSRDRDGEQFF. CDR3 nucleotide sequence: TGCGCCAGCTCCCGGGACAGGGACGGTGAGCAGTTCTTC.

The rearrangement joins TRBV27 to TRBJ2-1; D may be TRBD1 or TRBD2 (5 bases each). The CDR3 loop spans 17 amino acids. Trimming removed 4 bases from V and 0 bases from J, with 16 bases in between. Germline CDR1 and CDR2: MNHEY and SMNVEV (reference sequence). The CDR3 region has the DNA TGTGCCAGCAGTTCCCCTTCCGCAGGGAGCTCCTACAATGAGCAGTTCTTC. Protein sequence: CASSSPSAGSSYNEQFF.

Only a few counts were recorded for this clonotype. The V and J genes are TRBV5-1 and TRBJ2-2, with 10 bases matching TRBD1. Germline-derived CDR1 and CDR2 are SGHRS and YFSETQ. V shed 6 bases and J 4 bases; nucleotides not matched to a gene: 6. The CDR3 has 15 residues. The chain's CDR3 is CASTPGQGSTGELFF. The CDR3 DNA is TGCGCCAGCACCCCGGGACAGGGGTCCACCGGGGAGCTGTTTTTT.

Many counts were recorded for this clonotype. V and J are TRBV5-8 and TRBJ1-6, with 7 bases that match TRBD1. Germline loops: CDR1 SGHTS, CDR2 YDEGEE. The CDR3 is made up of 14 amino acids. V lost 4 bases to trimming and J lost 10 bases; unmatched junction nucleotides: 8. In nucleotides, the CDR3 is TGTGCCAGCAGCCGAGACAGGGCTACCTCACCCCTCCACTTT. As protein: CASSRDRATSPLHF.

This chain's CDR3 is CASSPQGAREQYF. In DNA, the CDR3 is TGTGCCAGCAGTCCTCAGGGGGCCAGGGAGCAGTACTTC. This chain connects TRBV28 to TRBJ2-7, with 8 bases aligning to TRBD1. V shed 5 bases and J 7 bases; nucleotides not matched to a gene: 7. The CDR3 sequence is 13 residues long. Germline V lookup: CDR1 MDHEN, CDR2 SYDVKM. Full variable domain (outside the CDR3, taken from reference TRBV28 and TRBJ2-7): DVKVTQSSRYLVKRTGEKVFLECVQDMDHENMFWYRQDPGLGLRLIYFSYDVKMKEKGDIPEGYSVSREKKERFSLILESASTNQTSMYLCASSPQGAREQYFGPGTRLTVT.